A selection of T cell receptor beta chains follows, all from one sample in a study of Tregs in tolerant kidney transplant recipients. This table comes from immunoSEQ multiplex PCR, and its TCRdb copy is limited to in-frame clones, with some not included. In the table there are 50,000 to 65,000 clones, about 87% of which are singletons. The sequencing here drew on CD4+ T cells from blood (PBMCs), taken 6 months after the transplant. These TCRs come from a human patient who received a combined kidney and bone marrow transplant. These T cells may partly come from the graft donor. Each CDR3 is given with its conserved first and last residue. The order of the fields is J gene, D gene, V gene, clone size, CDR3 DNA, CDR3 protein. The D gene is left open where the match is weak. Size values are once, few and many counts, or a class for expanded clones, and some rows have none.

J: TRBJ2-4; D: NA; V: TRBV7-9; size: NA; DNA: TGTGCCAGCAGCCCCCCAGTAGGCAGGGCTCTAGCCAAAAACATTCAGTACTTC; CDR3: CASSPPVGRALAKNIQYF
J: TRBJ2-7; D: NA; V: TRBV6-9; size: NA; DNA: TGTGCCAGCAGCCCTAGGTACGAGCAGTACTTC; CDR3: CASSPRYEQYF
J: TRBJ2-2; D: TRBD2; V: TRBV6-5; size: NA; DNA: TGTGCCAGCAGTTACATGGCTAGCGGGGACACCGGGGAGCTGTTTTTT; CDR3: CASSYMASGDTGELFF
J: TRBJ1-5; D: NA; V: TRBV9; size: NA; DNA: TGTGCCAGCAGCGTAGATACAGGGTCGCCCCAGCATTTT; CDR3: CASSVDTGSPQHF
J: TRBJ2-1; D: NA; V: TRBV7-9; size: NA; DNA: TGTGCCAGCAGCTTAACGCCTCTTACTTCAAGCTCCTACAATGAGCAGTTCTTC; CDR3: CASSLTPLTSSSYNEQFF
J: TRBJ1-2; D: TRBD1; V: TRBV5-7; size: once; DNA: TGTGCCAGCAGCCTGAGCGGCGGAACAGGGGTATTAAACTATGGCTACACCTTC; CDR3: CASSLSGGTGVLNYGYTF
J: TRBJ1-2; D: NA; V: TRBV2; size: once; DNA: TGTGCCAGCAGCGTTCTGGTCGGTTCCTATGGCTACACCTTC; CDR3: CASSVLVGSYGYTF
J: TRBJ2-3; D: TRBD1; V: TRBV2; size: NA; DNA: TGTGCCAGCAGTCGACAGGGTGGGACAGATACGCAGTATTTT; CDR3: CASSRQGGTDTQYF
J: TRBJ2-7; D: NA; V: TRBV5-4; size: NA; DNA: TGTGCCAGCAGCTTGTGGGGGGGGGCGAGCTACGAGCAGTACTTC; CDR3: CASSLWGGASYEQYF
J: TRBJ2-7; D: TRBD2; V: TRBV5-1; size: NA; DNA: TGCGCCAGCAGCTTGTCGGCCACGGGAGGAATGTACGAGCAGTACTTC; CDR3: CASSLSATGGMYEQYF
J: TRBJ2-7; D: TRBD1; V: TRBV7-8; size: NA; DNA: TGTGCCAGCAGGGGACAGGACCCCTCCTACGAGCAGTACTTC; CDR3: CASRGQDPSYEQYF
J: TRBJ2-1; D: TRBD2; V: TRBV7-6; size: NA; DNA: TGTGCCAGCAGCCTAGGGACTAGCAGGAGCTCCTACAATGAGCAGTTCTTC; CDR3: CASSLGTSRSSYNEQFF
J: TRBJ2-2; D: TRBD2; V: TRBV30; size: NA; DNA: TGTGCCTGGAGTAACGATGGCGGTTTAGCGGGGGTTTTAGGGGACGGGGAGCTGTTTTTT; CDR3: CAWSNDGGLAGVLGDGELFF
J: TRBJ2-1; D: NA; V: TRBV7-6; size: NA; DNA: TGTGCCAGCAGCGTTACATCCAGGGGCAATGAGCAGTTCTTC; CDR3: CASSVTSRGNEQFF
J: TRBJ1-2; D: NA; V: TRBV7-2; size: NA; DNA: TGTGCCAGCAGCTTAGAACAGACTAACTATGGCTACACCTTC; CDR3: CASSLEQTNYGYTF
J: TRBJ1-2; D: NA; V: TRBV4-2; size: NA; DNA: TGTGCCAGCAGCCATGGACGACAGGAAGGTCTGGGCTATGGCTACACCTTC; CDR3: CASSHGRQEGLGYGYTF
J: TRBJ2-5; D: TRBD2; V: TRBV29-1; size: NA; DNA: TGCAGCGGAAAACTAGCGAGAGAGACCCAGTACTTC; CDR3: CSGKLARETQYF
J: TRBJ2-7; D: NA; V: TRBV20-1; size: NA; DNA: TGCAGTGCTAGTATGTACGAGCAGTACTTC; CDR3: CSASMYEQYF
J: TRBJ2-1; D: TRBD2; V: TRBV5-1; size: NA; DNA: TGCGCCAGCAGCTTGGGACTAGCGGGAGAAAGTAATGAGCAGTTCTTC; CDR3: CASSLGLAGESNEQFF
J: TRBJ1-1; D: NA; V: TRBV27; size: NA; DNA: TGTGCCAGCCGGACCGGAGGGTTGAAGACTGAAGCTTTCTTT; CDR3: CASRTGGLKTEAFF
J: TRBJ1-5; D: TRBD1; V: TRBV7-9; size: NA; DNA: TGTGCCAGCAGCCCGCAGGGGGCGAGCAATCAGCCCCAGCATTTT; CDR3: CASSPQGASNQPQHF
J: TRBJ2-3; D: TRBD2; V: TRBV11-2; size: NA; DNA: TGTGCCAGCAGCTTAGCCGGACTAGCGGCAGATACGCAGTATTTT; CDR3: CASSLAGLAADTQYF
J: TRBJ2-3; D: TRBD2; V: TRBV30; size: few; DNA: TGTGCCTGGGGCCGGGGGACTAGCGGTGCTGGGGATACGCAGTATTTT; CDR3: CAWGRGTSGAGDTQYF
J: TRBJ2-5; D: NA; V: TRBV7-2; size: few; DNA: TGTGCCAGCAGCTCCAGACGGGGAGAGACCCAGTACTTC; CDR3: CASSSRRGETQYF
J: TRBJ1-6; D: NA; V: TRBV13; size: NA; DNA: TGTGCCAGCAGCTCTACTCGACAGCAAATTTATAATTCCCCCCTCCACTTT; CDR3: CASSSTRQQIYNSPLHF
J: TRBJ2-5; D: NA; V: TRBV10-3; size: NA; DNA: TGTGCCAGGATACCGACCCGGACCCGTAGAGGGGAGACCCAGTACTTC; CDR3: CARIPTRTRRGETQYF
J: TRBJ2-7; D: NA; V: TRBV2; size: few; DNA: TGTGCCAGCTGCAACCCAGGGTACGAGCAGTACTTC; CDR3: CASCNPGYEQYF
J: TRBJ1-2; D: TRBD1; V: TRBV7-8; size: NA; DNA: TGTGCCAGCAGCTTAGTTAGGACAGGGTATGGCTACACCTTC; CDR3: CASSLVRTGYGYTF
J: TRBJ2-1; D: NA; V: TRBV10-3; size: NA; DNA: TGTGCCATCAAAGCGTCCCGGTACAATGAGCAGTTCTTC; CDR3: CAIKASRYNEQFF
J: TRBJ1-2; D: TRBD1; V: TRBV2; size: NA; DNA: TGTGCCAGCAGTGAAGAGGGGACAGGGGGCTCCGGCTACACCTTC; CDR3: CASSEEGTGGSGYTF
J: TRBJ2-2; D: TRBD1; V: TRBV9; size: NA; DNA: TGTGCCAGCAGCTCGGGACAGTCCGGGGAGCTGTTTTTT; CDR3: CASSSGQSGELFF
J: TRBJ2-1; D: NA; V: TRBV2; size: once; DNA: TGTGCCAGCAAAAGGGGCTGGATCAAATACAATGAGCAGTTCTTC; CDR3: CASKRGWIKYNEQFF
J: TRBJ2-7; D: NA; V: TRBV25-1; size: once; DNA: TGTGCCAGCAGTGGGGGCTTTGGGTTACCCTACGAGCAGTACTTC; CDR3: CASSGGFGLPYEQYF
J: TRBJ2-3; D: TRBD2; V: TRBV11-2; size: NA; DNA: TGTGCCAGCAGCTCCCTAGCGGGGGGCATATATACGCAGTATTTT; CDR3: CASSSLAGGIYTQYF
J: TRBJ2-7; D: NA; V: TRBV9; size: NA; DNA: TGTGCCAGCAGCCCAATACAAAACACAGGGAGTGAGCAGTACTTC; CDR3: CASSPIQNTGSEQYF
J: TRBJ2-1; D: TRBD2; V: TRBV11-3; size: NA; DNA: TGTGCCAGCAGCTTACCGTTGACTAGCGCCATTTCCTACAATGAGCAGTTCTTC; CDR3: CASSLPLTSAISYNEQFF
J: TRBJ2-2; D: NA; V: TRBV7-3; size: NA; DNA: TGTGCCAGCAGGCGGGACAGAAACACCGGGGAGCTGTTTTTT; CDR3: CASRRDRNTGELFF
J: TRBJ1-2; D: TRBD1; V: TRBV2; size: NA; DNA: TGTGCCAGCAGCGACAGGGTCTCGTTTAACTATGGCTACACCTTC; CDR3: CASSDRVSFNYGYTF
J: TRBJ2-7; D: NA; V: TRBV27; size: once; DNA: TGTGCCAGCAGTTTAGTCCCCCTACCAGGGCGCTACGAGCAGTACTTC; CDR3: CASSLVPLPGRYEQYF
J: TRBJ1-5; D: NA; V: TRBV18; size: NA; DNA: TGTGCCAGCTCACCCCGATCAGACAATCAGCCCCAGCATTTT; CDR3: CASSPRSDNQPQHF
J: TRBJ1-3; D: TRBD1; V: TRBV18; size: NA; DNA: TGTGCCAGCTCCCCAAATTACAGGGGTGGAAACGCCATATATTTT; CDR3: CASSPNYRGGNAIYF
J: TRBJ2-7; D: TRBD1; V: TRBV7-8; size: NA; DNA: TGTGCCAGCAGTCAGGGGGCCCCGGCCCTCTACGAGCAGTACTTC; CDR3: CASSQGAPALYEQYF
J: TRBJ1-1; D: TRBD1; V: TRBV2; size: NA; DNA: TGTGCCACCGGGACAGGGGCCATTAACACTGAAGCTTTCTTT; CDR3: CATGTGAINTEAFF
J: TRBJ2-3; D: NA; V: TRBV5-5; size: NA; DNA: TGTGCCAGCAGCTTCAGGGGAAACACAGATACGCAGTATTTT; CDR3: CASSFRGNTDTQYF
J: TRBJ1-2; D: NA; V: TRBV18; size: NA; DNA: TGTGCCAGCTCACCACCGAGCAAAGGGGCCGGCTACACCTTC; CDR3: CASSPPSKGAGYTF
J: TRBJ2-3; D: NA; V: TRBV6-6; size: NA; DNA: TGTGCCAGCAGTTACTCGCTCGGAGATACGCAGTATTTT; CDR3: CASSYSLGDTQYF
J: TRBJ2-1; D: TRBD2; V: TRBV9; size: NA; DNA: TGTGCCAGCGGAATTAGCGGGAAGGTTACTGAGCAGTTCTTC; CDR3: CASGISGKVTEQFF
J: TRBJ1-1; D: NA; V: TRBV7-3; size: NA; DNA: TGTGCCAGCAGCTTATGGGGAGGACCTGAAGCTTTCTTT; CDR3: CASSLWGGPEAFF
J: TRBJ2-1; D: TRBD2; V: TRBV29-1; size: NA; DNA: TGCAGCGTGTTAGCGGGGGGGCCGCATGAGCAGTTCTTC; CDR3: CSVLAGGPHEQFF
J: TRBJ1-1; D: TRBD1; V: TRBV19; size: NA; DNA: TGTGCCAGTGGACAGGGGGGCGACACTGAAGCTTTCTTT; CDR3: CASGQGGDTEAFF
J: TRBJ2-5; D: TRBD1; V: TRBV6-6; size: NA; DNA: TGTGCCAGCAGGCGAGACAGGGGGGGGCAAGAGACCCAGTACTTC; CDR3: CASRRDRGGQETQYF
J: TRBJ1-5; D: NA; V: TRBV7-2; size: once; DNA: TGTGCCAGCAGCCCCGGGGGGGGGCAAGTTCAGCCCCAGCATTTT; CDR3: CASSPGGGQVQPQHF
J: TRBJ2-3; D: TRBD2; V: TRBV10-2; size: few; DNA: TGCGCCAGCAGGGGGTTAGAGCGGGATAGGGCAGATACGCAGTATTTT; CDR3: CASRGLERDRADTQYF